Presented here are 11 T cell receptor beta chains from one specimen sequenced in a study of shared clonotypes between healthy human individuals. Naive CD8 cells lacked CD45RO, underwent positive selection for CCR7 and left out terminally differentiated effector memory CD45RA+ cells. Measured with immunoSEQ multiplex PCR; TCRdb has only the in-frame clones, and not every one. The data show more than 2 million clones, less than 95% seen once. The sample was naive CD8+ T cells sorted from blood. Source of these receptors: a man younger than 30 in good health.

This chain links TRBV4-2 with TRBJ2-7; 7 bases agree with TRBD2. Germline assignment: CDR1 LGHNA and CDR2 YNFKEQ. J was trimmed by 1 base and V by 0 bases; bases with no gene match: 12. The CDR3 loop spans 18 amino acids. The CDR3: CASSQEIKEWEGSYEQYF. The CDR3 bases are TGTGCCAGCAGCCAAGAGATCAAGGAATGGGAGGGGTCCTACGAGCAGTACTTC.

This chain links TRBV27 with TRBJ2-1; D unresolved. From germline, CDR1 is MNHEY and CDR2 SMNVEV (reference sequence). With 8 bases removed from V and 2 bases from J, the gap between germline ends came to 10 bases. The CDR3 covers 13 residues. The CDR3 DNA is TGTGCCAGCGGGCTAGGGCCCTACAATGAGCAGTTCTTC. It yields the protein CASGLGPYNEQFF.

Points on this clone: At the DNA level, this CDR3 is encoded by other sequences in the same sample as well. Here the CDR3 reads CASSLSPNYGYTF. DNA of the CDR3: TGTGCCAGCAGTTTAAGCCCTAACTATGGCTACACCTTC. V gene TRBV27 combines with J gene TRBJ1-2; D is uncertain. The CDR3 has 13 residues. Trimming pared 2 bases from V and 0 bases from J, leaving 4 bases between. CDR1 and CDR2 from the germline V gene are MNHEY and SMNVEV (reference sequence).

The chain uses TRBV7-2 and TRBJ2-7; D gene ambiguous. This CDR3 is 14 amino acids long. Trimming took off 3 bases at V and 0 bases at J, with 9 bases between the two ends. Germline loops: CDR1 SGHTA, CDR2 FQGNSA. CDR3: CASSLETYSYEQYF. The CDR3 DNA sequence: TGTGCCAGCAGCTTGGAGACATACTCCTACGAGCAGTACTTC.

A single count supports this clone. The genes are TRBV27 and TRBJ2-2; D gene uncertain. The V end was cut by 3 bases, the J end by 0 bases, with 11 bases between. This CDR3 spans 16 amino acids. CDR1 and CDR2 (germline): MNHEY, SMNVEV (reference sequence). As DNA, the CDR3 is TGTGCCAGCAGTTTGTTAGGGCCCACGAACACCGGGGAGCTGTTTTTT. As protein: CASSLLGPTNTGELFF.

The J gene is TRBJ2-1, the V gene TRBV6-5; 7 nucleotides match TRBD2. This CDR3 contains 15 residues. V shed 4 bases, J shed 0 bases, and the junction held 3 bases outside the gene matches. Germline V CDR1 and CDR2: MNHEY, SVGAGI. The CDR3 loop reads CASSSQRDSYNEQFF. The CDR3, as DNA: TGTGCCAGCAGTTCCCAGCGGGACTCCTACAATGAGCAGTTCTTC.

This clone has a single count. This chain uses TRBV29-1 with TRBJ2-7; D may match TRBD1 or TRBD2 (5 bases each). The CDR3 is made up of 14 amino acids. V was pared by 0 bases and J by 2 bases, with 11 bases between. CDR1 and CDR2 (germline): SQVTM, ANQGSEA. The CDR3 here is CSVEDGDGPYEQYF. Written as DNA, the CDR3 is TGCAGCGTTGAAGATGGGGACGGACCCTACGAGCAGTACTTC.

The rearrangement links TRBV11-3 to TRBJ2-7; the D gene is possibly TRBD2 (6 bases). From germline, CDR1 is SGHNT and CDR2 YENEEA. The CDR3 covers 17 residues. Trimming shortened V by 3 bases and J by 1 base, and 19 bases separated the two germline ends. CDR3 DNA: TGTGCCAGCAGCTTCGGCCCCAGACTAGACACATCCTACGAGCAGTACTTC. The encoded protein is CASSFGPRLDTSYEQYF.

The chain has TRBV5-1 and TRBJ2-1; D could derive from TRBD1 or TRBD2 (5 bases each). The CDR3 spans 16 residues. The ends were cut back, 1 base at V and 3 bases at J, with 14 bases in the middle. Per the germline V gene, CDR1 is SGHRS and CDR2 is YFSETQ. CDR3 in DNA: TGCGCCAGCAGCTTGAGCGTGGGGACGGGCTACAATGAGCAGTTCTTC. Protein product: CASSLSVGTGYNEQFF.

This chain links TRBV7-2 with TRBJ1-6, with unresolved D. Germline values: CDR1 SGHTA, CDR2 FQGNSA. The CDR3 is 18 amino acids. The V gene lost 0 bases and the J gene lost 10 bases, with 22 bases spanning the gap. CDR3 region: CASSLASVYTDFRSPLHF. The CDR3 DNA reads as TGTGCCAGCAGCTTAGCGTCAGTCTACACCGATTTTCGATCACCCCTCCACTTT.

The rearrangement uses TRBV7-8 and TRBJ2-5, with no clear D. Deletions cut 1 base from V and 5 bases from J, with 11 bases between. The CDR3 has 14 amino acids. CDR1 SGHVS and CDR2 FQNEAQ come from the germline V gene. CDR3 coding DNA: TGTGCCAGCAGCTTAGTAGAGCGACGGGAGACCCAGTACTTC. Translation gives CASSLVERRETQYF.